This record looks at one TCR beta chain sequence and its context. The method was immunoSEQ multiplex PCR; TCRdb's version includes in-frame clones alone and lacks a portion of them. The sample includes approximately 170,000 clones, 89% of them seen just once. The germline V gene has CDR1 MNHEY and CDR2 SMNVEV (reference sequence). Trimming removed 5 bases from V and 1 base from J; junction bases left unmatched: 9. This CDR3 has 16 amino acids. This record belongs to a study of blood T cell repertoires in COVID-19. V is TRBV27 and J is TRBJ2-7; 9 bases fit TRBD1. The origin of this receptor is a woman younger than 35 who had recovered from COVID-19. Source material: PBMCs or T cells enriched from blood (not recorded which). CDR3 loop: CASSPGTGPGSYEQYF. The CDR3 region has the DNA TGTGCCAGCAGTCCTGGGACAGGGCCTGGATCCTACGAGCAGTACTTC.